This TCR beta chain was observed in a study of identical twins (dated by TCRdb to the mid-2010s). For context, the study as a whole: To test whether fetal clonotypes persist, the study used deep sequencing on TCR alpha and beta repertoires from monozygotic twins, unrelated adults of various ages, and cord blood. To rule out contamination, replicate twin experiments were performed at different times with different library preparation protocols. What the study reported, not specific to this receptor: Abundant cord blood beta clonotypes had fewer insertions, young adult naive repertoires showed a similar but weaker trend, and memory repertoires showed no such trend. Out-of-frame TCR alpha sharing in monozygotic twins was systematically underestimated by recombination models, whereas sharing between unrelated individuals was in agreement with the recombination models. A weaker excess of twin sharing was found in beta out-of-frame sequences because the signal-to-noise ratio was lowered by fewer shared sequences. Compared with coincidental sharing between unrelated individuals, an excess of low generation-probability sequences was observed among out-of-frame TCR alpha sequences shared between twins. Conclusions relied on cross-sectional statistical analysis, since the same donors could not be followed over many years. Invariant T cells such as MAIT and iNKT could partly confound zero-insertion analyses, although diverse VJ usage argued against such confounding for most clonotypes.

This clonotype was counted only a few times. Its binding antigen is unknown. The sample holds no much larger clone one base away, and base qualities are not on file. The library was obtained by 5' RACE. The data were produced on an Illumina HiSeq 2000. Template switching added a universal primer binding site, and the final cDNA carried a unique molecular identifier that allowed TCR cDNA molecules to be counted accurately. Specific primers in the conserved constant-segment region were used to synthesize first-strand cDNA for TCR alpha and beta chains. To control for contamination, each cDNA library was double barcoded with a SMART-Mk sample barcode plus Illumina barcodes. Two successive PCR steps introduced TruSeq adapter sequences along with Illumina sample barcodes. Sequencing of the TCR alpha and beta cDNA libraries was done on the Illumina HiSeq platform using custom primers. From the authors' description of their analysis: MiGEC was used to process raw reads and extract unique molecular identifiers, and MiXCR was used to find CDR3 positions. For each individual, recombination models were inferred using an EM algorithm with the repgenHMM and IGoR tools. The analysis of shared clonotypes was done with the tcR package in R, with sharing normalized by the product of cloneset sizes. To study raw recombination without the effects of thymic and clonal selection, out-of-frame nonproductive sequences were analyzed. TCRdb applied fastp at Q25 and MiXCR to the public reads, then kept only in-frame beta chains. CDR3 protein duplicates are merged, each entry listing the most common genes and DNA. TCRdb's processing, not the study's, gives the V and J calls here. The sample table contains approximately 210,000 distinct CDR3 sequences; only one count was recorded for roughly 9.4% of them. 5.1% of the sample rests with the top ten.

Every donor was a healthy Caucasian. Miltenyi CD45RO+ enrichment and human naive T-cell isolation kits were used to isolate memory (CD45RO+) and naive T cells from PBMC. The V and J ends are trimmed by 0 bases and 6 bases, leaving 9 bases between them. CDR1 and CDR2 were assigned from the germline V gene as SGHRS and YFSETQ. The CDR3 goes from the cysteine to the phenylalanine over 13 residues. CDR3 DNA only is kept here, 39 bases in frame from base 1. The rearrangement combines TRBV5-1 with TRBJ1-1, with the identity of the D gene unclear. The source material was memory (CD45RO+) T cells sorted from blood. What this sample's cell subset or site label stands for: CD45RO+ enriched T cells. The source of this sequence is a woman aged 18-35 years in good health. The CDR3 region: CASSLGIVPEAFF. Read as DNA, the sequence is TGCGCCAGCAGCTTGGGTATAGTCCCTGAAGCTTTCTTT.